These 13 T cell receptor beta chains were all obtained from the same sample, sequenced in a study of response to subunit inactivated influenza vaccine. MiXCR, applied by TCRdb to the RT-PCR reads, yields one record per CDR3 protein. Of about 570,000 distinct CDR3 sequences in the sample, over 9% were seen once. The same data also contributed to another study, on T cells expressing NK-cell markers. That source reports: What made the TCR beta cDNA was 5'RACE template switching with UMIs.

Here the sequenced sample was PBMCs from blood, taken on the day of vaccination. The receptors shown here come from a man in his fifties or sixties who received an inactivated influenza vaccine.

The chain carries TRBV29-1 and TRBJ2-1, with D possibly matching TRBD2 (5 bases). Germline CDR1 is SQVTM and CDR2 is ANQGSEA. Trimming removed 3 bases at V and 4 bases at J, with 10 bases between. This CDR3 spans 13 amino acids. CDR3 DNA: TGCAGCGTTGAGGGCCTAGCTTACAATGAGCAGTTCTTC. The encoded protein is CSVEGLAYNEQFF.

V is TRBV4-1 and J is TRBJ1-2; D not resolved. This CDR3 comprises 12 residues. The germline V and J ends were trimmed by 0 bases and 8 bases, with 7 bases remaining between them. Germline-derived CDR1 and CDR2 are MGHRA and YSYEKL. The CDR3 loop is CASSQEGVGYTF. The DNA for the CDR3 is TGCGCCAGCAGCCAAGAAGGAGTGGGCTACACCTTC.

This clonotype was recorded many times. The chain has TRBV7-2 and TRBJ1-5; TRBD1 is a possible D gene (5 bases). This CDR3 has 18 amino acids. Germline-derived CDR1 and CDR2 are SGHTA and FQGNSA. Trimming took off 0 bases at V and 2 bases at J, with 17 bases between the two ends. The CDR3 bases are TGTGCCAGCAGCTTAGCCCGGACGGGGGAAGAGGGCAATCAGCCCCAGCATTTT. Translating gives CASSLARTGEEGNQPQHF.

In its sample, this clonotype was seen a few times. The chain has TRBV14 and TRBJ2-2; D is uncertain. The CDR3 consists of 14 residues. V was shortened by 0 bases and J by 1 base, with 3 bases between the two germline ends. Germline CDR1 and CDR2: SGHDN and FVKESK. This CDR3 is CASSQDWNTGELFF. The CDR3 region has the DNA TGTGCCAGCAGCCAAGATTGGAACACCGGGGAGCTGTTTTTT.

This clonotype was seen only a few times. CDR3 region: CASSFQREEQETQYF. The DNA for the CDR3 is TGTGCCAGCAGTTTCCAGCGGGAGGAACAAGAGACCCAGTACTTC. The V gene is TRBV6-5, the J gene TRBJ2-5; 9 nucleotides align to TRBD2. Germline V gene sequence: CDR1 MNHEY, CDR2 SVGAGI. The J segment lost 2 bases and the V segment lost 4 bases, leaving 5 bases of the junction unmatched. The length of the CDR3 is 15 residues.

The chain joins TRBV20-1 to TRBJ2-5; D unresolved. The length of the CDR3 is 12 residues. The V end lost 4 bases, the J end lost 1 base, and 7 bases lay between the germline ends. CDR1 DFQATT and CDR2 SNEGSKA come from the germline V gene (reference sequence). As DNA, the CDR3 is TGCAGTGCTAACGGAGTCCAAGAGACCCAGTACTTC. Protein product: CSANGVQETQYF.

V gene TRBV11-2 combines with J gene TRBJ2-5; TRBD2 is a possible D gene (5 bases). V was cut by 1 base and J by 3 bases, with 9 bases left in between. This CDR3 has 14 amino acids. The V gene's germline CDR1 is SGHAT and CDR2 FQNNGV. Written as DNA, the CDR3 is TGTGCCAGCAGCTTAGTTACGGGGAAAGAGACCCAGTACTTC. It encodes CASSLVTGKETQYF.

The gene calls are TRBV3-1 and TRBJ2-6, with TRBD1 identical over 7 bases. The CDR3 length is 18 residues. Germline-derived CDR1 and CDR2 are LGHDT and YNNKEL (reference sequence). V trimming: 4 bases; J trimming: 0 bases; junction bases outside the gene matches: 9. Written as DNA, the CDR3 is TGTGCCAGCAGCCGAGAACAGGGGCCTAGCTCTGGGGCCAACGTCCTGACTTTC. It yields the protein CASSREQGPSSGANVLTF.

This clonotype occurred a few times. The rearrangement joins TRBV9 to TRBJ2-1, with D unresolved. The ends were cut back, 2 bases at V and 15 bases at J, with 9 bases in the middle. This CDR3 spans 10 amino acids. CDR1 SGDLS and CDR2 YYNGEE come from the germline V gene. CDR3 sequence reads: CASSVERWFF. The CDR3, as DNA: TGTGCCAGCAGCGTGGAGAGGTGGTTCTTC. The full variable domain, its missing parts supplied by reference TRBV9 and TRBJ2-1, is DSGVTQTPKHLITATGQRVTLRCSPRSGDLSVYWYQQSLDQGLQFLIQYYNGEERAKGNILERFSAQQFPDLHSELNLSSLELGDSALYFCASSVERWFFGPGTRLTVL.

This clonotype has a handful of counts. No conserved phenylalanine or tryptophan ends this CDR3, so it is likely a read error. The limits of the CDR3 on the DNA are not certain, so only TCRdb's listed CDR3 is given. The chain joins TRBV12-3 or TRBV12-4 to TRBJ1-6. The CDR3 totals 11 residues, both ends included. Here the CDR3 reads CASSFVYSHLA.

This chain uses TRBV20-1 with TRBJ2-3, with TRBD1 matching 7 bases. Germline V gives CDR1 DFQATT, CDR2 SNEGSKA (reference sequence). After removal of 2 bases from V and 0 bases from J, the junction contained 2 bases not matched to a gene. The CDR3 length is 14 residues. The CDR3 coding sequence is TGCAGTGCTAGAACAGGGGATAGCACAGATACGCAGTATTTT. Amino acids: CSARTGDSTDTQYF.

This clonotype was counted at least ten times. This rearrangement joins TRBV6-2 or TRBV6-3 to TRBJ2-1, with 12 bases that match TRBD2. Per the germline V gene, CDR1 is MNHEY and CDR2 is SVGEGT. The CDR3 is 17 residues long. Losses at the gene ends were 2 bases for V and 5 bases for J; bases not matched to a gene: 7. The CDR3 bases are TGTGCCAGCAGTTACCCCCGGACTAGCGGGGACAACAATGAGCAGTTCTTC. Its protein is CASSYPRTSGDNNEQFF.

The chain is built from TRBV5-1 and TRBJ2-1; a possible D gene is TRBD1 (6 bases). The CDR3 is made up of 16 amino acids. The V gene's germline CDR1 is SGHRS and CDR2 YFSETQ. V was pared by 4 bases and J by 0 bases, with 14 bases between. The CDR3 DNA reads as TGCGCCAGCAGCATGGACAGCGCATACTCCTACAATGAGCAGTTCTTC. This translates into CASSMDSAYSYNEQFF. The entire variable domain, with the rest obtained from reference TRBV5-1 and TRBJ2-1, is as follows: KAGVTQTPRYLIKTRGQQVTLSCSPISGHRSVSWYQQTPGQGLQFLFEYFSETQRNKGNFPGRFSGRQFSNSRSEMNVSTLELGDSALYLCASSMDSAYSYNEQFFGPGTRLTVL.